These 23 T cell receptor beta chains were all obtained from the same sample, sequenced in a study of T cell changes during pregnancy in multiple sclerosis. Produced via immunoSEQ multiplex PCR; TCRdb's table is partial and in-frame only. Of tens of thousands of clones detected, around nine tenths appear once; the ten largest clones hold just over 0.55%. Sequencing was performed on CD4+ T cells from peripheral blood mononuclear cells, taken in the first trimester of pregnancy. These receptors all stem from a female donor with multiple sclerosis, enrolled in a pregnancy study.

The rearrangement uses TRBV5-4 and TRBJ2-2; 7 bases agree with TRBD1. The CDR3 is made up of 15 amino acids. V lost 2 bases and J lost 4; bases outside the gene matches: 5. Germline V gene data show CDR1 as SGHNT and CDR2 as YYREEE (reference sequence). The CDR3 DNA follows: TGTGCCAGCAGCTTCCCGGGACAGTCCACCGGGGAGCTGTTTTTT. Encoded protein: CASSFPGQSTGELFF.

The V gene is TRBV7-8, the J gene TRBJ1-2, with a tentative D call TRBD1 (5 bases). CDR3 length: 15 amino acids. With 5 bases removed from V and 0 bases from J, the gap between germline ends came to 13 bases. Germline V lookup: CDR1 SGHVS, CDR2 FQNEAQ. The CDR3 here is CASSVGRGANYGYTF. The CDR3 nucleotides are TGTGCCAGCAGCGTGGGGCGGGGCGCTAACTATGGCTACACCTTC. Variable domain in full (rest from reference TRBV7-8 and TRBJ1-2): GAGVSQSPRYKVAKRGQDVALRCDPISGHVSLFWYQQALGQGPEFLTYFQNEAQLDKSGLPSDRFFAERPEGSVSTLKIQRTQQEDSAVYLCASSVGRGANYGYTFGSGTRLTVV.

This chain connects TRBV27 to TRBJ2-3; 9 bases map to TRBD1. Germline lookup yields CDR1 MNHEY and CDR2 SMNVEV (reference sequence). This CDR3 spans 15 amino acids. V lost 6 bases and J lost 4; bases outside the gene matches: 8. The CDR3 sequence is CASRPSGTGSDTQYF. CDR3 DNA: TGTGCCAGCAGACCTTCTGGGACAGGGTCAGATACGCAGTATTTT.

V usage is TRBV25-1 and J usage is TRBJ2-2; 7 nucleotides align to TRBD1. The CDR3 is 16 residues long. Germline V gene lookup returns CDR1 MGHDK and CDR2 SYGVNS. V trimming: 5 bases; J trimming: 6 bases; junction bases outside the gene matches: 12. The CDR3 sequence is CASSPVGQWNSGELFF. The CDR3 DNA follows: TGTGCCAGCAGTCCCGTGGGACAGTGGAATTCCGGGGAGCTGTTTTTT. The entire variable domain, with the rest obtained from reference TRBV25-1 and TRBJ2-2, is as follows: EADIYQTPRYLVIGTGKKITLECSQTMGHDKMYWYQQDPGMELHLIHYSYGVNSTEKGDLSSESTVSRIRTEHFPLTLESARPSHTSQYLCASSPVGQWNSGELFFGEGSRLTVL.

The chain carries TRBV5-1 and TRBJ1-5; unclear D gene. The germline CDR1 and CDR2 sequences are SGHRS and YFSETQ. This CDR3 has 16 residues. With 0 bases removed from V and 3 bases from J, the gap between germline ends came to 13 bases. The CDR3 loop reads CASSLVPADNNQPQHF. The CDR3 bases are TGCGCCAGCAGCTTGGTTCCGGCGGATAACAATCAGCCCCAGCATTTT. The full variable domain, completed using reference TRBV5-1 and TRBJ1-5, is KAGVTQTPRYLIKTRGQQVTLSCSPISGHRSVSWYQQTPGQGLQFLFEYFSETQRNKGNFPGRFSGRQFSNSRSEMNVSTLELGDSALYLCASSLVPADNNQPQHFGDGTRLSIL.

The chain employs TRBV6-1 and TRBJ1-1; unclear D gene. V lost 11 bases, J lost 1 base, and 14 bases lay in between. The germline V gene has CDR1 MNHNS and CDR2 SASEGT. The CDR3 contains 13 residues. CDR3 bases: TGTGCCGCCAGAGGGCAGCCGAACACTGAAGCTTTCTTT. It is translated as CAARGQPNTEAFF.

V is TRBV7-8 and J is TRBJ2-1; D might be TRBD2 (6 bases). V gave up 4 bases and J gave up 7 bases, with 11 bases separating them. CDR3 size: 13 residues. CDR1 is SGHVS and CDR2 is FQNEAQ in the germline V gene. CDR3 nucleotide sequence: TGTGCCAGCAGCTCTGGACTAAGGAATGAGCAGTTCTTC. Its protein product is CASSSGLRNEQFF.

CDR3 DNA sequence: TGCGCCAGCATCAGCGGGAGTATAAACGAGCAGTACTTC. As protein: CASISGSINEQYF. The chain recombines TRBV10-1 with TRBJ2-7; 8 bases match TRBD2. After removal of 7 bases from V and 5 bases from J, the junction contained 7 bases not matched to a gene. The V gene's germline CDR1 is WNHNN and CDR2 SYGVQD (reference sequence). This CDR3 region has 13 residues.

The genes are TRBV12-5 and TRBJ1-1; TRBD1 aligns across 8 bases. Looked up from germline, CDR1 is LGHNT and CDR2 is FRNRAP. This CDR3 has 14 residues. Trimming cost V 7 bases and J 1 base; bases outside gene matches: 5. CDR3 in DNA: TGTGCTAGTGCCCCGACAGGGGCGAACACTGAAGCTTTCTTT. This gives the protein CASAPTGANTEAFF.

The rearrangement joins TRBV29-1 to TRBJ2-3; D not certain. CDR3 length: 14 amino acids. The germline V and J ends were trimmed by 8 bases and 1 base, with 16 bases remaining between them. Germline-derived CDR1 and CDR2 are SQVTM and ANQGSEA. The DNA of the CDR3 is TGCAGCTCGAGACCTCCCCAGGGCACAGATACGCAGTATTTT. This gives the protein CSSRPPQGTDTQYF.

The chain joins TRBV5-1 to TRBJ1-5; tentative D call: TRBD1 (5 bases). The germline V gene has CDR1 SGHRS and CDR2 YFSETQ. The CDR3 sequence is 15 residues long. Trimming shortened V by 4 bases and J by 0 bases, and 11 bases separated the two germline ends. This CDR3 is CASSTTDSSNQPQHF. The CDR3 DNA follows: TGCGCCAGCAGCACGACAGATTCTAGCAATCAGCCCCAGCATTTT. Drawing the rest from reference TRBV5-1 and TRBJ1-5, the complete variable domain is KAGVTQTPRYLIKTRGQQVTLSCSPISGHRSVSWYQQTPGQGLQFLFEYFSETQRNKGNFPGRFSGRQFSNSRSEMNVSTLELGDSALYLCASSTTDSSNQPQHFGDGTRLSIL.

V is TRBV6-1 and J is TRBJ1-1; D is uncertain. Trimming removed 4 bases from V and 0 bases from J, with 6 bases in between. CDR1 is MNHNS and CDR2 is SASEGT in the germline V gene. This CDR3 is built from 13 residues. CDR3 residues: CASSVTVNTEAFF. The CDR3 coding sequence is TGTGCCAGCAGTGTTACAGTGAACACTGAAGCTTTCTTT.

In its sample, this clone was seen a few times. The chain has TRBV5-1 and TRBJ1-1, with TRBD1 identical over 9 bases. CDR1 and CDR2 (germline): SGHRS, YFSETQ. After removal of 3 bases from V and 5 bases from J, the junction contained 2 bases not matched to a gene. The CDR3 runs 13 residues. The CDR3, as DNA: TGCGCCAGCAGCTACAGGGGGCCAACTGAAGCTTTCTTT. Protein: CASSYRGPTEAFF.

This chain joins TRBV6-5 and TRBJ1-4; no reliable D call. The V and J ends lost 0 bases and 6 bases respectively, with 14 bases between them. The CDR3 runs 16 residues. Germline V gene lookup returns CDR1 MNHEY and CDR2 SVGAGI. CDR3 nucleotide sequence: TGTGCCAGCAGTTACTCGCCCGGGTACGGGGATGAAAAACTGTTTTTT. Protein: CASSYSPGYGDEKLFF.

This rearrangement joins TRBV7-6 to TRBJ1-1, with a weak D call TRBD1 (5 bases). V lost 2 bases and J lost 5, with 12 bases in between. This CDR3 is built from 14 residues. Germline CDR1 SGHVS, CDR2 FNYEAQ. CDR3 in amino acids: CASSLFMKGTEAFF. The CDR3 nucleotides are TGTGCCAGCAGCTTATTTATGAAGGGGACTGAAGCTTTCTTT.

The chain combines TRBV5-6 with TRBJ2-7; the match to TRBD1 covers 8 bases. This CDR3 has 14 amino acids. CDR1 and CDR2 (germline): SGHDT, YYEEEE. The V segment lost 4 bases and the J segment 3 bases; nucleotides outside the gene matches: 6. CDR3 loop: CASSVQGGFYEQYF. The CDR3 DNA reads TGTGCCAGCAGCGTACAGGGGGGCTTCTACGAGCAGTACTTC.

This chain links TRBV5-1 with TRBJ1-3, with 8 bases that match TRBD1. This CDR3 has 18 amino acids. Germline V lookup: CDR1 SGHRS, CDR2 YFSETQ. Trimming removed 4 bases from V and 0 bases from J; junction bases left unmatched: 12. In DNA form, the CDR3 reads TGCGCCAGCAGCCCAACCCCGGGACAGGACCTCTCTGGAAACACCATATATTTT. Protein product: CASSPTPGQDLSGNTIYF.

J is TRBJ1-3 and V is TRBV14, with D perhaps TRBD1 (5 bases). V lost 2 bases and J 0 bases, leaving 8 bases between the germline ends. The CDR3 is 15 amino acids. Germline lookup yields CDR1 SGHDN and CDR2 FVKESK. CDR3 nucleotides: TGTGCCAGCAGCCAACGTCAGGGCTCTGGAAACACCATATATTTT. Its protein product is CASSQRQGSGNTIYF.

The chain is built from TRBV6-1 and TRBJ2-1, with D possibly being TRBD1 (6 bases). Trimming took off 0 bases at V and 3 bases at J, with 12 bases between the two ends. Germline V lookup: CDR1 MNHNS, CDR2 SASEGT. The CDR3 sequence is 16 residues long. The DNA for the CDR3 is TGTGCCAGCAGTGAAGCCGGAAGGGGGTACTACAATGAGCAGTTCTTC. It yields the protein CASSEAGRGYYNEQFF.

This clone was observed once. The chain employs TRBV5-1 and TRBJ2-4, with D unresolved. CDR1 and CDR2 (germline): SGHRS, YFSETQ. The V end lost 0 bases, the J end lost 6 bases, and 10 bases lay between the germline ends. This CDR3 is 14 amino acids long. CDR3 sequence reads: CASSLGDSGNIQYF. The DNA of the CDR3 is TGCGCCAGCAGCTTGGGTGATTCGGGAAACATTCAGTACTTC. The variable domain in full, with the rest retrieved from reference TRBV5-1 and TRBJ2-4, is KAGVTQTPRYLIKTRGQQVTLSCSPISGHRSVSWYQQTPGQGLQFLFEYFSETQRNKGNFPGRFSGRQFSNSRSEMNVSTLELGDSALYLCASSLGDSGNIQYFGAGTRLSVL.

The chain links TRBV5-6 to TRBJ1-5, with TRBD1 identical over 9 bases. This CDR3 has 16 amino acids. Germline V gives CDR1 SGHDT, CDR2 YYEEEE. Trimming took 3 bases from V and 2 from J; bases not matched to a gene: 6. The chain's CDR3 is CASSSLQGAGNQPQHF. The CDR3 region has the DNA TGTGCCAGCAGCTCGTTACAGGGGGCTGGCAATCAGCCCCAGCATTTT.

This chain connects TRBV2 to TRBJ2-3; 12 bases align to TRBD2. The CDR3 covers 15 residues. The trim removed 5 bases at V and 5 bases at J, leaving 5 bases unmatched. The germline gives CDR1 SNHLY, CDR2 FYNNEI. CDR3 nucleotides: TGTGCCAGCAGTCGGACTAGCGGGAATTTAGATACGCAGTATTTT. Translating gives CASSRTSGNLDTQYF. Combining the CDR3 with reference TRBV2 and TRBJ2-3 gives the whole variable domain EPEVTQTPSHQVTQMGQEVILRCVPISNHLYFYWYRQILGQKVEFLVSFYNNEISEKSEIFDDQFSVERPDGSNFTLKIRSTKLEDSAMYFCASSRTSGNLDTQYFGPGTRLTVL.

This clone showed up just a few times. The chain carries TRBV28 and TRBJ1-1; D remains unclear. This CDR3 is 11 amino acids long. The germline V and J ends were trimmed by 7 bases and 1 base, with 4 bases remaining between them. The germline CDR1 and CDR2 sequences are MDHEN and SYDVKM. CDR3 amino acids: CASTGNTEAFF. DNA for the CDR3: TGTGCCAGCACAGGGAACACTGAAGCTTTCTTT.